The text below deals with one TCR beta chain. Which antigen it targets is not known. One base away there is no much larger clone; base qualities are not given. This specimen belongs to a study of Ad26.COV2.S vaccination and SARS-CoV-2 variants (TCRdb year 2021). For context, the study as a whole: Donors in the vaccine arm were drawn from COV1001, a multicentre, randomized, double-blind, placebo-controlled phase I-IIa trial testing Ad26.COV2.S in healthy adults. Ad26.COV2.S was administered intramuscularly at a dose of 5x10^10 or 1x10^11 viral particles, either as one shot or as two shots given 56 days apart. TCRbeta repertoire sequencing served as the tool for gauging how specific and how broad the SARS-CoV-2-reactive T cell receptors were following Ad26.COV2.S vaccination. The TCR-sequenced set comprised approximately 30 samples: around 20 Ad26.COV2.S vaccine recipients, 5 placebo recipients and 8 SARS-CoV-2 convalescent individuals. Trial participants were randomized into five groups of five, in which low-dose or high-dose Ad26.COV2.S was given once or twice, or placebo was given on both occasions. Investigators remained blinded to trial group allocation during experiments and outcome assessment.

Study-wide findings and limitations: Spike-specific TCR breadth was higher in Ad26.COV2.S recipients than in placebo recipients (P = 0.0014). According to the authors, total T cell responses may have been underestimated by the TCR breadth and depth analyses. Comparable non-spike TCR breadth was observed between vaccine and placebo recipients, consistent with only spike being contained in the vaccine. The study lacked the statistical power to compare responses across vaccine doses or regimens. After vaccination, substantial breadth of spike-specific CD8+ and CD4+ T cell responses was reported.

At the junction V is shortened by 5 bases and J by 7 bases; bases outside the gene matches: 7. The CDR1 and CDR2 encoded by the germline V gene are MDHEN and SYDVKM. The CDR3 goes from the cysteine to the phenylalanine over 13 residues. Only the CDR3 region is kept as DNA, spanning 39 bases read in frame from base 1. The immunoSEQ Assay was the method used to sequence TCRbeta CDR3 regions. After extraction, genomic DNA underwent amplification by bias-controlled multiplex PCR, followed by high-throughput sequencing. For the original study's pipeline: To quantify the absolute abundance of every unique TCRbeta CDR3 region, sequences were collapsed and filtered. T cell fraction was estimated by normalizing TCRbeta template counts to usable DNA, which was measured by amplifying reference genes present in all nucleated cells. Repertoire TCRs were annotated as SARS-CoV-2-specific by exact matching of V gene, CDR3 amino acid sequence and J gene to a known reactive TCR set. The reference SARS-CoV-2 TCR set came from MIRA and was filtered for enrichment in COVID-19-positive ImmuneCODE repertoires, removing public or cross-reactive TCRs. Using the MIRA antigens, annotated TCRs were further analysed by specific ORF or by position within an ORF. Breadth was defined as the number of annotated unique rearrangements divided by the total number of unique productive rearrangements, and depth was defined as the summed frequency of the annotated unique rearrangements. Two-sided Wilcoxon rank-sum tests were used to compare TCR breadth between groups. Imported from immuneACCESS, the table was reduced by TCRdb to in-frame sequences with V and J called. These copies leave out some clones; in studies compared against another copy, an unresolved V gene accounts for under half, and the cause of the remainder is not known. V and J calls and clone size follow that table, whereas D and trimming were derived from the DNA. Here the sample has about 350,000 clones; around 88% occur a single time. About 10% of the sample belongs to the ten largest clones.

The treatment or condition label, as the study defines it: 15 to 20 received Ad26.COV2.S at low or high dose, single or two shots; 5 received placebo; per-sample allocation not given. For vaccine and placebo recipients, repertoires were sequenced using samples collected on day 63 after the first injection. Between 29 July and 7 August 2020, Cohort 1b enrolled 20 to 30 adults aged 18-55 years at one site in Boston, USA. As a vaccine, Ad26.COV2.S was a replication-incompetent adenovirus type 26 vector that expressed a prefusion-stabilized SARS-CoV-2 spike protein derived from the original Wuhan strain.

This TCR came from a person between 18 and 65 years old who received the Ad26.COV2.S COVID-19 vaccine or a placebo. The input for sequencing was peripheral blood, taken in a trial of Ad26.COV2.S vaccine versus placebo. This chain joins TRBV28 to TRBJ1-2; TRBD1 matches 7 bases in the middle. The CDR3 corresponds to CASSTRQGGGYTF. The nucleotides read TGTGCCAGCAGTACGCGACAGGGTGGTGGCTACACCTTC.